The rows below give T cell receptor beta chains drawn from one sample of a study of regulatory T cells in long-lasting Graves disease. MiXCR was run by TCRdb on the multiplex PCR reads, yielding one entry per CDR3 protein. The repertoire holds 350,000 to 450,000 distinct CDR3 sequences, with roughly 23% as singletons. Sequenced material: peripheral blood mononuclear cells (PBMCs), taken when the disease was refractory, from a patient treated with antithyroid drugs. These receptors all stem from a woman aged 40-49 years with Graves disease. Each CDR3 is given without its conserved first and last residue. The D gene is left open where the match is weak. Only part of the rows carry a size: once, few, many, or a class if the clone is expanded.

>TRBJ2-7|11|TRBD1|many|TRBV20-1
SANGAGTGEQY
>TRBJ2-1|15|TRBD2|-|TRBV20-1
SATHPSGNSRYNEQF
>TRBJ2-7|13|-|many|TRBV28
ASTPSPGSGYEQY
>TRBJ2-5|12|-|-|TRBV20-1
SASLGHQQETQY
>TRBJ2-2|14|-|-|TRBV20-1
SASPFQAQPAGELF
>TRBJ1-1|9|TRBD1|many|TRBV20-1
SAGRDREAF
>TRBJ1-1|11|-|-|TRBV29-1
SVDQGGNTEAF
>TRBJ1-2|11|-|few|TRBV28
ASSWSLGGGYT
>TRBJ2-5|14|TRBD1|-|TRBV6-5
ASSYSITGAVETQY
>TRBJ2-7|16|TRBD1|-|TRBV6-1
ASSPKIPGQRSSYEQY
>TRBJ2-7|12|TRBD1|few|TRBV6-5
ASSSWTGIHEQY
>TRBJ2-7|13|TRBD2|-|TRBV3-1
ASSLGGGVTVEQY
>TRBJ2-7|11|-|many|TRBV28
ASSLTGFYEQY
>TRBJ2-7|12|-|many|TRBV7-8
ASSPLSGEYEQY
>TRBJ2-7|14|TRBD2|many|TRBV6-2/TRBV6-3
ASSYSDSGSTHEQY
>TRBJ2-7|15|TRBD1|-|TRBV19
ASSKRELRDRVYEQY
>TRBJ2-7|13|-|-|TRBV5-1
ASSLGQPPTYEQY
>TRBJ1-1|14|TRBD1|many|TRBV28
ASRVGDRGRNTEAF
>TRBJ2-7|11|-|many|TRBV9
ASSVGDVYEQY
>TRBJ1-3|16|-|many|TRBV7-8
ASSPPGRQVPWRNTIY
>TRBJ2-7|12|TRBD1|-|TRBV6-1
ASSTGQGLYEQY
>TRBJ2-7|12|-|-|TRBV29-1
SVEVGGFSYEQY
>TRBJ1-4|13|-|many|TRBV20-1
SADLRDATNEKLF
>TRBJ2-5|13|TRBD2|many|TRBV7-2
ASSLRSGRAETQY
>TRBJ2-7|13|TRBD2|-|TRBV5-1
ASSLAGLGLDEQY
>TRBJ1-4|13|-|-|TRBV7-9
ASSFAGTTNEKLF
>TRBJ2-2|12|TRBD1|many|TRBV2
ASSGQGFTGELF
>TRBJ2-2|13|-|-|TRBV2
ASSQGGPISGELF